The subject of this entry is one T cell receptor beta chain. This entry is derived from a study of blood T cell repertoires in COVID-19. About the study: PBMCs, B-cell-depleted T cells, or T cells were the source of the cDNA or gDNA that made up the material.

Original data processing: The authors estimated nucleated cell counts from reference gene primer amplification. Produced via immunoSEQ multiplex PCR; TCRdb's table is partial and in-frame only. Clone size and the V and J calls come from that table; the DNA yielded D and trimming. The table shows a few hundred thousand clones, with roughly 87% occurring only once. Germline CDR1 is MNHEY and CDR2 is SMNVEV (reference sequence). The CDR3 runs 18 residues. V shed 1 base and J shed 1 base, with 19 bases lying between them. Material: peripheral blood. The clonotype originates from a woman aged 40 to 55 who had recovered from COVID-19. V usage is TRBV27 and J usage is TRBJ1-1; possible D gene TRBD1, 5 bases. In DNA form, the CDR3 reads TGTGCCAGCAGTTTATTTCGGGGGGGTCAGAAGAGGAACACTGAAGCTTTCTTT. Its protein is CASSLFRGGQKRNTEAFF.